This T cell receptor beta chain was profiled in a study of blood T cell repertoires in COVID-19. Looking at the study overall: Sites across the United States, Italy and Spain contributed samples from acute and convalescent COVID-19.

In germline, CDR1 is MNHEY, CDR2 SVGAGI. The CDR3 sequence is 15 residues long. V lost 5 bases, J lost 1 base, and 14 bases lay in between. In the original processing: From reference gene primer amplification, estimates of nucleated cell counts were derived. Libraries were prepared by immunoSEQ multiplex PCR; TCRdb keeps only in-frame clonotypes and omits some of them. From that table come the V and J calls and clone size; the DNA was used to work out D and trimming. The sample shows some 400,000 clones, 75% to 90% of them seen only once. Participant ages covered about 18 to 95 years across some 25 US areas.

This chain joins TRBV6-5 and TRBJ1-1; D perhaps matches TRBD1 (5 bases). This TCR was sampled from a man younger than 40 who had recovered from COVID-19. The sequenced sample was PBMCs or T cells enriched from blood (not recorded which). CDR3 DNA sequence: TGTGCCAGCAGTCCAATGGGGCACCAGAACACTGAAGCTTTCTTT. Residues: CASSPMGHQNTEAFF.